Listed below are T cell receptor beta chains from one sample, sequenced in a study of CD8 T cells in ankylosing spondylitis. MiXCR, run by TCRdb on the 5' RACE reads, gives a single entry per CDR3 protein. Altogether 250,000 to 300,000 distinct CDR3 sequences are present, approximately 20% being singletons, with the ten largest covering around 7.8%. The specimen was blood, either unsorted or a sorted T cell fraction (not recorded which). These receptors all come from a male donor with ankylosing spondylitis or in good health (not recorded which). Both conserved end residues are part of each CDR3. Each record gives: V gene, clone size, J gene, D gene, CDR3 protein, CDR3 DNA. A D gene is named only where the DNA matches it firmly. A row's size may be missing; if present it is once, few, many or a size class.

TRBV12-3/TRBV12-4	many	TRBJ1-2	TRBD1	CASSLALRDRDGYTF	TGTGCCAGCAGTTTAGCACTCCGGGACAGGGACGGCTACACCTTC
TRBV13	-	TRBJ2-2	-	CASSLTGAIGELFF	TGTGCCAGCAGCTTAACGGGAGCGATCGGGGAGCTGTTTTTT
TRBV4-1	many	TRBJ2-2	-	CASSPNRDTGELFF	TGCGCCAGCAGCCCCAACAGGGACACCGGGGAGCTGTTTTTT
TRBV15	-	TRBJ1-5	-	CATSRILAGTPHF	TGTGCCACCAGCAGAATTCTCGCCGGGACGCCGCATTTT
TRBV28	-	TRBJ1-3	-	CASSLSRGSSGNTIYF	TGTGCCAGCAGTTTAAGCCGTGGATCCTCTGGAAACACCATATATTTT
TRBV28	many	TRBJ2-2	TRBD1	CASSLSTGGGGELFF	TGTGCCAGCAGTTTATCGACAGGGGGCGGCGGGGAGCTGTTTTTT
TRBV5-1	-	TRBJ1-1	TRBD1	CASSSIPGQANTEAFF	TGCGCCAGCAGCTCAATCCCGGGACAGGCGAACACTGAAGCTTTCTTT
TRBV7-6	-	TRBJ2-3	-	CASSLWVTDTQYF	TGTGCCAGCAGCTTATGGGTTACAGATACGCAGTATTTT
TRBV12-3/TRBV12-4	-	TRBJ2-1	-	CASSPFRGRGEQFF	TGTGCCAGCAGTCCATTTAGGGGGCGGGGTGAGCAGTTCTTC
TRBV9	many	TRBJ2-2	TRBD2	CASSGMTSGGSGELFF	TGTGCCAGCAGCGGGATGACTAGCGGGGGCAGCGGGGAGCTGTTTTTT
TRBV3-1	many	TRBJ2-3	-	CASSQDPGTDTQYF	TGTGCCAGCAGCCAAGACCCCGGCACAGATACGCAGTATTTT
TRBV12-3/TRBV12-4	-	TRBJ2-5	TRBD1	CASSKTTGGAETQYF	TGTGCCAGCAGCAAAACCACAGGGGGCGCAGAGACCCAGTACTTC
TRBV2	-	TRBJ2-2	TRBD1	CASSRDRGRTGELFF	TGTGCCAGCAGTAGGGACAGGGGAAGGACCGGGGAGCTGTTTTTT
TRBV28	-	TRBJ1-3	-	CASSFRGRSSGNTIYF	-
TRBV20-1	few	TRBJ1-2	TRBD1	CSAWDRTNYGYTF	TGCAGTGCTTGGGACAGAACTAACTATGGCTACACCTTC
TRBV19	-	TRBJ2-3	-	CASTLGGTRIIDTQYF	TGTGCCAGTACCCTAGGAGGGACAAGGATTATAGATACGCAGTATTTT
TRBV15	-	TRBJ1-6	-	CATSHRSSYNSPLHF	TGTGCCACCAGCCACCGGAGCTCCTATAATTCACCCCTCCACTTT
TRBV10-3	few	TRBJ1-2	-	CAISESRAGTNYGYTF	TGTGCCATCAGTGAGTCGAGGGCAGGCACTAACTATGGCTACACCTTC
TRBV12-3/TRBV12-4	-	TRBJ2-1	-	CASRGGLVDNEQFF	TGCGCCAGCAGGGGAGGACTAGTGGACAATGAGCAGTTCTTC
TRBV20-1	few	TRBJ2-2	-	CSALGLASNTGELFF	TGCAGTGCTCTAGGACTTGCCTCGAACACCGGGGAGCTGTTTTTT
TRBV2	few	TRBJ1-1	TRBD1	CASSRDSLRGNTEAFF	TGTGCCAGCAGCCGGGACAGCCTCCGAGGGAACACTGAAGCTTTCTTT
TRBV4-2	few	TRBJ2-1	TRBD2	CASSPRAGTIDNEQFF	TGTGCCAGCAGCCCGAGAGCCGGGACTATCGACAATGAGCAGTTCTTC
TRBV4-1	few	TRBJ2-3	TRBD2	CASSQDHGGLAGVDVTQYF	TGCGCCAGCAGCCAAGACCATGGGGGTTTAGCGGGAGTGGATGTTACGCAGTATTTT
TRBV9	-	TRBJ2-1	-	CASSERGLATNNEQFF	TGTGCCAGCAGCGAACGGGGGCTTGCTACTAATAATGAGCAGTTCTTC
TRBV9	few	TRBJ2-3	TRBD1	CASSNRGQGMGDTQYF	TGTGCCAGCAGCAACCGTGGACAGGGGATGGGAGATACGCAGTATTTT
TRBV6-1	-	TRBJ1-5	-	CASDPYSNQPQHF	TGTGCCAGCGACCCATATAGCAATCAGCCCCAGCATTTT
TRBV9	many	TRBJ1-2	TRBD1	CASSVGTGAGYTF	TGTGCCAGCAGCGTAGGGACAGGGGCTGGCTACACCTTC
TRBV12-3/TRBV12-4	many	TRBJ1-3	-	CASSLTGVGNTIYF	TGTGCCAGCAGTTTAACGGGTGTTGGAAACACCATATATTTT
TRBV9	-	TRBJ2-5	-	CASSVGGVGETQYF	TGTGCCAGCAGCGTAGGGGGAGTCGGAGAGACCCAGTACTTC
TRBV18	few	TRBJ1-3	-	CASSPGNTRPEDF	TGTGCCAGCTCACCGGGTAATACAAGGCCGGAGGATTTT
TRBV15	-	TRBJ2-2	-	CATSRVSSTGELFF	TGTGCCACCAGCAGAGTGAGTTCTACCGGGGAGCTGTTTTTT
TRBV20-1	-	TRBJ2-3	-	CSGSRQGPSDTQYF	TGCAGTGGAAGCAGGCAGGGACCCTCAGATACGCAGTATTTT
TRBV28	few	TRBJ1-5	-	CASSLTKPPQHF	TGTGCCAGCAGTTTAACGAAGCCGCCCCAGCATTTT
TRBV10-3	-	TRBJ1-5	-	CAISVNGHNQPQHF	TGTGCCATCAGTGTTAACGGTCACAATCAGCCCCAGCATTTT
TRBV18	-	TRBJ2-1	TRBD2	CASSPGLPENEQFF	TGTGCCAGCTCACCGGGACTACCCGAGAATGAGCAGTTCTTC
TRBV3-1	-	TRBJ1-5	-	CASSQAPGTNQPQHF	TGTGCCAGCAGCCAAGCGCCAGGGACAAATCAGCCCCAGCATTTT
TRBV3-1	-	TRBJ2-5	TRBD2	CASSQVGTSGGLQETQYF	TGTGCCAGCAGCCAAGTCGGGACTAGCGGGGGCCTCCAAGAGACCCAGTACTTC
TRBV5-1	few	TRBJ2-1	TRBD2	CASILAGGSYNEQFF	TGCGCCAGCATCCTAGCGGGAGGGTCCTACAATGAGCAGTTCTTC
TRBV3-1	few	TRBJ2-1	TRBD1	CASSVRTGGGSNEQFF	TGTGCCAGCAGCGTTCGGACAGGGGGAGGGTCGAATGAGCAGTTCTTC
TRBV12-3/TRBV12-4	few	TRBJ1-2	-	CASSLTGSGYTF	TGTGCCAGCAGTTTAACGGGGTCTGGCTACACCTTC
TRBV12-3/TRBV12-4	many	TRBJ2-1	-	CASSLEAGQYNEQFF	TGTGCCAGCAGTTTAGAGGCGGGGCAATACAATGAGCAGTTCTTC
TRBV20-1	many	TRBJ2-3	TRBD2	CSAHGLAGTPDTQYF	TGCAGTGCTCATGGACTAGCGGGGACCCCGGATACGCAGTATTTT
TRBV24-1	-	TRBJ2-3	TRBD2	CATSDWREVSDTQYF	TGTGCCACCAGTGATTGGCGGGAGGTCTCAGATACGCAGTATTTT
TRBV6-1	many	TRBJ1-1	-	CASSELETKAFF	TGTGCCAGCAGTGAATTGGAAACGAAAGCTTTCTTT
TRBV11-2	-	TRBJ2-1	TRBD2	CASSLQKTSGSYNEQFF	TGTGCCAGCAGCCTTCAGAAAACTAGCGGGAGCTACAATGAGCAGTTCTTC
TRBV9	-	TRBJ1-5	-	CASSVAGESNQPQHF	TGTGCCAGCAGCGTAGCAGGGGAAAGCAATCAGCCCCAGCATTTT
TRBV12-3/TRBV12-4	-	TRBJ1-2	-	CASSRPNYGYTF	TGTGCCAGCAGTAGACCTAACTATGGCTACACCTTC
TRBV15	-	TRBJ2-1	-	CATSNREANFRFF	TGTGCCACCAGCAACAGAGAGGCGAATTTTCGGTTCTTC
TRBV5-1	-	TRBJ2-3	TRBD2	CASSFSGTGTDTQYF	TGCGCCAGCAGCTTCAGCGGGACGGGCACAGATACGCAGTATTTT
TRBV7-2	-	TRBJ1-1	-	CASSRRQALTAFF	TGTGCCAGCAGCAGACGACAGGCATTAACAGCTTTCTTT
TRBV20-1	-	TRBJ1-2	TRBD1	CSAREGQAIGYTF	TGCAGTGCTAGAGAGGGACAGGCGATTGGCTACACCTTC
TRBV18	-	TRBJ1-1	-	CASSSGHDTEAFF	TGTGCCAGCTCCTCCGGACATGACACTGAAGCTTTCTTT
TRBV7-2	-	TRBJ2-3	-	CASSLAGYGTDTQYF	TGTGCCAGCAGCTTAGCGGGGTACGGCACAGATACGCAGTATTTT
TRBV4-2	few	TRBJ2-2	TRBD2	CASSQGPTTSGGNTGELFF	TGTGCCAGCAGCCAAGGCCCCACAACTAGCGGGGGGAACACCGGGGAGCTGTTTTTT
TRBV29-1	many	TRBJ2-4	-	CSAGPGAIQYF	TGCAGCGCCGGACCTGGGGCCATTCAGTACTTC
TRBV7-3	few	TRBJ2-3	TRBD2	CASSFSGRAPDTQYF	TGTGCCAGCAGTTTTAGCGGGAGGGCGCCAGATACGCAGTATTTT
TRBV19	few	TRBJ1-6	TRBD1	CASSPQGAYSPLHF	TGTGCCAGTAGCCCACAGGGGGCTTATTCACCCCTCCACTTT
TRBV14	-	TRBJ1-2	-	CASSRGAYYGYTF	TGTGCCAGCAGCCGAGGGGCGTACTATGGCTACACCTTC
TRBV27	few	TRBJ2-5	-	CASSLSPRQETQYF	TGTGCCAGCAGTTTATCGCCCAGACAAGAGACCCAGTACTTC
TRBV27	few	TRBJ1-6	-	CASSLTQGSEPLHF	TGTGCCAGCAGTCTTACACAGGGATCCGAGCCCCTCCACTTT